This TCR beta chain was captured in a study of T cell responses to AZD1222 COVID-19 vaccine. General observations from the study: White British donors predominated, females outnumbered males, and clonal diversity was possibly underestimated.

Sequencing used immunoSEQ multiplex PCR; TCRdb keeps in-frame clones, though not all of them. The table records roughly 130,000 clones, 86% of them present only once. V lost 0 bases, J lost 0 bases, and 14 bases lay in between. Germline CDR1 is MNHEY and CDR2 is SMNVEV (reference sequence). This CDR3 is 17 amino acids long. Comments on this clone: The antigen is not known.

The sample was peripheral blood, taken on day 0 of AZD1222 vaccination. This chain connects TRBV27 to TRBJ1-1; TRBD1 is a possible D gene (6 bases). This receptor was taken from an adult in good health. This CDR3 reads CASSLSAGGSMNTEAFF. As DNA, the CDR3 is TGTGCCAGCAGTTTATCGGCCGGGGGCAGTATGAACACTGAAGCTTTCTTT.